The 22 T cell receptor beta chains listed next were all sequenced from one sample in a study of blood T cell repertoires in COVID-19. Assay used: immunoSEQ multiplex PCR; TCRdb lists only in-frame clones, some missing. The sample lists some 150,000 clones; roughly 86% were seen once. The sample comprised peripheral blood. The source is a man aged 70 or older with acute or convalescent COVID-19.

V usage is TRBV28 and J usage is TRBJ2-7; 8 bases line up with TRBD2. Germline CDR1 is MDHEN and CDR2 is SYDVKM. The junction had 13 bases not matched to a gene; V was cut back by 6 bases and J by 3 bases. The CDR3 loop spans 16 amino acids. The CDR3 nucleotides are TGTGCCAGCAGCGCCCTACTTTCGAGCGGGGGCTACGAGCAGTACTTC. Translating it yields CASSALLSSGGYEQYF.

The chain joins TRBV12-5 to TRBJ2-1; possibly TRBD2 for D (6 bases). V lost 6 bases and J lost 9, with 12 bases in between. CDR1 and CDR2 from the germline V gene are LGHNT and FRNRAP. The CDR3 has 12 amino acids. This chain's CDR3 is CASGRGVPEQFF. The CDR3 nucleotides are TGTGCTAGTGGCCGCGGGGTGCCTGAGCAGTTCTTC.

This clone appeared a single time. The J gene is TRBJ1-3, the V gene TRBV4-3, with D hard to call. Germline V gene lookup returns CDR1 LGHNA and CDR2 YSLEER. Trimming pared 1 base from V and 4 bases from J, leaving 11 bases between. The CDR3 is made up of 15 amino acids. The CDR3 here is CASSQGWQAGNTIYF. The CDR3 nucleotides read TGCGCCAGCAGCCAAGGGTGGCAGGCCGGAAACACCATATATTTT.

V is TRBV5-1 and J is TRBJ1-4; D unclear. The germline V gene encodes CDR1 SGHRS and CDR2 YFSETQ. V lost 1 base to trimming and J lost 1 base, with 11 bases between them. The CDR3 covers 16 residues. In DNA, the CDR3 is TGCGCCAGCAGCTTGAGAGCGCATGGAACTAATGAAAAACTGTTTTTT. This encodes CASSLRAHGTNEKLFF.

The chain joins TRBV4-1 to TRBJ1-3, with TRBD1 as a possible D gene (5 bases). The CDR3 has 17 residues. V was cut by 0 bases and J by 0 bases, with 12 bases left in between. Germline assignment: CDR1 MGHRA and CDR2 YSYEKL. The CDR3: CASSQETGPSSGNTIYF. CDR3 DNA: TGCGCCAGCAGCCAAGAAACAGGACCGAGCTCTGGAAACACCATATATTTT.

This clone has a single count. The V call is TRBV5-6, the J call TRBJ1-2; D remains unclear. V was trimmed by 4 bases and J by 0 bases, leaving 16 bases between them. The CDR3 runs to 16 residues. In germline, CDR1 is SGHDT, CDR2 YYEEEE. This chain's CDR3 is CASSRPAGATNYGYTF. The CDR3 nucleotides read TGTGCCAGCAGCCGCCCGGCAGGCGCTACTAACTATGGCTACACCTTC.

The chain recombines TRBV21-1 with TRBJ2-1; TRBD2, as called in the table, went unchecked against the DNA. TRBV21-1 is assigned pseudogene status. This CDR3 region has 17 residues. The CDR3 bases are TGTGCCAGCAGCAAAGAGCAGGACCTCGGGAGGAGCAATGAGCAGTTCTTC. As protein: CASSKEQDLGRSNEQFF.

The V gene is TRBV24-1, the J gene TRBJ2-5; 14 bases agree with TRBD2. The CDR3 loop spans 17 amino acids. J gave up 2 bases and V 3 bases, and 4 bases lay outside the gene matches. The germline V gene encodes CDR1 KGHDR and CDR2 SFDVKD. CDR3 bases: TGTGCCACCAGTGATCCTGGACTAGCGGGGGGACAAGAGACCCAGTACTTC. Amino acid sequence: CATSDPGLAGGQETQYF.

The rearrangement joins TRBV5-1 to TRBJ2-5; 12 positions match TRBD2. V was clipped by 0 bases and J by 1 base; unmatched bases: 7. This CDR3 is built from 18 residues. Per the germline V gene, CDR1 is SGHRS and CDR2 is YFSETQ. CDR3 bases: TGCGCCAGCAGCTTGGCCGGGGTGACTAGCGGGGGCCAAGAGACCCAGTACTTC. Protein sequence: CASSLAGVTSGGQETQYF.

The genes are TRBV11-2 and TRBJ2-1; a possible D gene is TRBD1 (5 bases). V lost 6 bases and J 4 bases, leaving 13 bases between the germline ends. Per germline, CDR1 SGHAT and CDR2 FQNNGV. This CDR3 region has 14 residues. This chain's CDR3 is CASSHRRQYNEQFF. In DNA form, the CDR3 reads TGTGCCAGCAGTCATCGCCGACAGTACAATGAGCAGTTCTTC.

This rearrangement joins TRBV28 to TRBJ1-5; 9 bases are shared with TRBD1. The CDR3 consists of 15 residues. Germline V CDR1 and CDR2: MDHEN, SYDVKM. The trim removed 3 bases at V and 2 bases at J, leaving 2 bases unmatched. The CDR3 loop is CASSFRQGGNQPQHF. The CDR3 coding sequence is TGTGCCAGCAGTTTTCGACAGGGGGGCAATCAGCCCCAGCATTTT.

V gene TRBV18 combines with J gene TRBJ2-1; 8 bases line up with TRBD2. This CDR3 spans 13 amino acids. CDR1 and CDR2 (germline): KGHSH, LQKENI. V dropped 4 bases and J dropped 6; count of bases not matched to a gene: 2. The CDR3 nucleotides read TGTGCCAGCTCACGACTAGCGAGCAATGAGCAGTTCTTC. Amino acids: CASSRLASNEQFF.

This chain links TRBV4-3 with TRBJ1-4; possibly TRBD1 for D (6 bases). The CDR3 length is 15 residues. V dropped 1 base and J dropped 3 bases, with 9 bases sitting between them. The germline gives CDR1 LGHNA, CDR2 YSLEER. For the CDR3, the DNA is TGCGCCAGCAGCCAAGGGACAGACTCTAATGAAAAACTGTTTTTT. Translated, it gives CASSQGTDSNEKLFF.

The rearrangement joins TRBV5-4 to TRBJ2-5; possibly TRBD2 for D (5 bases). The CDR3 spans 14 residues. Germline V CDR1 and CDR2: SGHNT, YYREEE (reference sequence). The ends were cut back, 5 bases at V and 4 bases at J, with 15 bases in the middle. CDR3 residues: CASSLRWAGETQYF. The CDR3 DNA follows: TGTGCCAGCAGTTTGCGGTGGGCGGGAGAGACCCAGTACTTC.

The chain recombines TRBV4-1 with TRBJ2-7; D may be TRBD2 (5 bases). V lost 4 bases, J lost 7 bases, and 8 bases lay in between. In germline, CDR1 is MGHRA, CDR2 YSYEKL. The CDR3 consists of 11 residues. CDR3 residues: CASSLSGEQYF. In nucleotides, the CDR3 is TGCGCCAGCAGCCTGTCGGGGGAGCAGTACTTC.

This clone was seen a single time. CDR3 loop: CASRDTGTSEAYEQYF. The CDR3 DNA follows: TGTGCCAGCAGGGATACTGGGACTAGCGAGGCCTACGAGCAGTACTTC. V usage is TRBV28 and J usage is TRBJ2-7, with 10 bases aligning to TRBD2. The ends lost 6 bases at V and 2 bases at J; junction bases unmatched: 10. This CDR3 contains 16 residues. The germline V gene encodes CDR1 MDHEN and CDR2 SYDVKM.

The V gene is TRBV2, the J gene TRBJ1-2; D possibly corresponds to TRBD1 (5 bases). The CDR3 covers 13 residues. Between the trimmed V and J ends, which lost 6 bases and 2 bases, there was a span of 10 bases. Germline V gives CDR1 SNHLY, CDR2 FYNNEI. The DNA of the CDR3 is TGTGCCAGCAGCAGAGACAGCAACTATGGCTACACCTTC. Amino acids: CASSRDSNYGYTF. The full variable domain, completed using reference TRBV2 and TRBJ1-2, is EPEVTQTPSHQVTQMGQEVILRCVPISNHLYFYWYRQILGQKVEFLVSFYNNEISEKSEIFDDQFSVERPDGSNFTLKIRSTKLEDSAMYFCASSRDSNYGYTFGSGTRLTVV.

The rearrangement joins TRBV5-1 to TRBJ2-7, with D uncertain. Germline CDR1 is SGHRS and CDR2 is YFSETQ. The CDR3 sequence is 15 residues long. V dropped 0 bases and J dropped 0 bases, with 10 bases sitting between them. As DNA, the CDR3 is TGCGCCAGCAGCTTGGGGGCCGGAAGCTCCTACGAGCAGTACTTC. Its protein is CASSLGAGSSYEQYF.

This chain connects TRBV5-6 to TRBJ2-7; D is possibly TRBD1 (7 bases). Germline-derived CDR1 and CDR2 are SGHDT and YYEEEE. V lost 4 bases to trimming and J lost 2 bases, with 13 bases between them. The CDR3 sequence is 14 residues long. The CDR3 loop is CASSPEGAPYEQYF. The CDR3 region has the DNA TGTGCCAGCAGCCCGGAGGGGGCTCCCTACGAGCAGTACTTC.

The J gene is TRBJ2-2, the V gene TRBV28; maybe TRBD1 (5 bases). Germline V gives CDR1 MDHEN, CDR2 SYDVKM. V lost 8 bases, J lost 7 bases, and 8 bases lay in between. This CDR3 spans 11 amino acids. The CDR3: CASHQGGELFF. The CDR3 coding sequence is TGTGCCAGCCACCAGGGCGGGGAGCTGTTTTTT.

This rearrangement joins TRBV4-1 to TRBJ1-5; perhaps TRBD1 as D (6 bases). The V gene's germline CDR1 is MGHRA and CDR2 YSYEKL. V was shortened by 0 bases and J by 4 bases, with 10 bases between the two germline ends. The CDR3 runs 15 residues. CDR3 in DNA: TGCGCCAGCAGCCAAGATGACAGGTTTAATCAGCCCCAGCATTTT. Protein product: CASSQDDRFNQPQHF.

The chain recombines TRBV18 with TRBJ2-3; 8 nucleotides line up with TRBD2. CDR3 length: 17 residues. CDR1 is KGHSH, CDR2 LQKENI, per germline. Trimming removed 1 base from V and 2 bases from J; junction bases left unmatched: 8. CDR3: CASSPRTSPAPTDTQYF. The CDR3 DNA follows: TGTGCCAGCTCACCACGGACTAGCCCAGCCCCCACAGATACGCAGTATTTT.